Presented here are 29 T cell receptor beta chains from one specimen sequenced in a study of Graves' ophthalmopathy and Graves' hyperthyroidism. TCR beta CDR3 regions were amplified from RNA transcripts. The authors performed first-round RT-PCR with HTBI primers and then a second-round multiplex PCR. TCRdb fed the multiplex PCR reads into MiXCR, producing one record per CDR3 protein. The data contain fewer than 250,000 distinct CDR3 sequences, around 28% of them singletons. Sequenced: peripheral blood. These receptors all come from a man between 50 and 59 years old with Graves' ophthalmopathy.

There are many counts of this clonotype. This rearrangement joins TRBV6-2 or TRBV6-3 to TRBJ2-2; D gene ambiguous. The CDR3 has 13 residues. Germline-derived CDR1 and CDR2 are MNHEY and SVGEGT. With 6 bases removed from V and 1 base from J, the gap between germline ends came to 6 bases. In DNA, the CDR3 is TGTGCCAGCAGCCGGATGAACACCGGGGAGCTGTTTTTT. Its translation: CASSRMNTGELFF.

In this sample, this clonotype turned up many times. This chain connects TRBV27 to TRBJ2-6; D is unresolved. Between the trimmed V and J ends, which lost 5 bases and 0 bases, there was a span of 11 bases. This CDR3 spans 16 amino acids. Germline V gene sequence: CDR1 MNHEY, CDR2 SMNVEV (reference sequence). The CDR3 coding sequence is TGTGCCAGCAGTCCCCTCCGATTCTCTGGGGCCAACGTCCTGACTTTC. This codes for CASSPLRFSGANVLTF.

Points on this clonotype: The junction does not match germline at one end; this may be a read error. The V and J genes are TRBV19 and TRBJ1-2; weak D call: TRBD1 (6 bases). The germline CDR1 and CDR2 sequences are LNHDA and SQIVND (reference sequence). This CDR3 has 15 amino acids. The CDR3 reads CAGSIVTGAMDGYTF. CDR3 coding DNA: TGTGCCGGTAGTATAGTTACGGGGGCGATGGATGGCTACACCTTC. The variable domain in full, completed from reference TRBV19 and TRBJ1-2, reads DGGITQSPKYLFRKEGQNVTLSCEQNLNHDAMYWYRQDPGQGLRLIYYSQIVNDFQKGDIAEGYSVSREKKESFPLTVTSAQKNPTAFYLCAGSIVTGAMDGYTFGSGTRLTVV.

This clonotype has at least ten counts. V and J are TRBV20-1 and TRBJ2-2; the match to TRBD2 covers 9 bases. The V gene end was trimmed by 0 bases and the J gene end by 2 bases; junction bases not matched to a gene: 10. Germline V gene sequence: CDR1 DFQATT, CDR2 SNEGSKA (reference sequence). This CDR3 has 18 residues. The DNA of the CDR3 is TGCAGTGCTAGAGATATGGTAGTGCTAGCGGGAAACACCGGGGAGCTGTTTTTT. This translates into CSARDMVVLAGNTGELFF.

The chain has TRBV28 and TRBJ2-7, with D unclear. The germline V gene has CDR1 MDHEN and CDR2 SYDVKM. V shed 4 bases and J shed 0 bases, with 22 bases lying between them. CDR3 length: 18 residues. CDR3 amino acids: CASSYPWTIRSSSYEQYF. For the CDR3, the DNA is TGTGCCAGCAGTTACCCCTGGACGATCCGTAGTAGCTCCTACGAGCAGTACTTC. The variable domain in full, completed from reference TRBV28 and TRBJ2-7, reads DVKVTQSSRYLVKRTGEKVFLECVQDMDHENMFWYRQDPGLGLRLIYFSYDVKMKEKGDIPEGYSVSREKKERFSLILESASTNQTSMYLCASSYPWTIRSSSYEQYFGPGTRLTVT.

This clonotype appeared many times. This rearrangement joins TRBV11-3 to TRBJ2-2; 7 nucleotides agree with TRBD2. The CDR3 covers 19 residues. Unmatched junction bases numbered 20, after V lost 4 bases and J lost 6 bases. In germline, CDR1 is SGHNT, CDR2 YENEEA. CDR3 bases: TGTGCCAGCAGCTCGCATATCCCCCGATCCGGGCGGGAGCCCGGGGAGCTGTTTTTT. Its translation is CASSSHIPRSGREPGELFF. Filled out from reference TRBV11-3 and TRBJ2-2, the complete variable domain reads EAGVVQSPRYKIIEKKQPVAFWCNPISGHNTLYWYLQNLGQGPELLIRYENEEAVDDSQLPKDRFSAERLKGVDSTLKIQPAELGDSAVYLCASSSHIPRSGREPGELFFGEGSRLTVL.

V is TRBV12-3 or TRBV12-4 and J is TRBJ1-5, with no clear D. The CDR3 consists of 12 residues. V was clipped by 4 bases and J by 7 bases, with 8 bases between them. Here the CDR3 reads CASSSVPQPQHF. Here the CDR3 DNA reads TGTGCCAGCAGTTCGGTCCCACAGCCCCAGCATTTT.

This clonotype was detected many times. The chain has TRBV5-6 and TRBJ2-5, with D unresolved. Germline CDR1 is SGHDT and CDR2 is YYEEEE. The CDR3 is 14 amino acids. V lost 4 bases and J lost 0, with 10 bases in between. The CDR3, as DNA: TGTGCCAGCAGCACGGACGCGGACCAAGAGACCCAGTACTTC. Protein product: CASSTDADQETQYF.

CDR3 nucleotide sequence: TGTGCCAGCAAGAACGAGGGTCATCAGCCCCAGCATTTT. Its protein is CASKNEGHQPQHF. The V call is TRBV12-3 or TRBV12-4, the J call TRBJ1-5; D gene uncertain. CDR3 size: 13 residues. Trimming took 7 bases from V and 5 from J, leaving 12 bases between them.

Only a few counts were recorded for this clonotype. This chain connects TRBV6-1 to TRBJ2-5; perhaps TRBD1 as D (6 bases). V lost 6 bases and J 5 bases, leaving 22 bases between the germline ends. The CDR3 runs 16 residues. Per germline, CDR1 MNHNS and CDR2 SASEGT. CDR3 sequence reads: CASRTGQGSWGETQYF. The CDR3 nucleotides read TGTGCCAGCAGGACGGGCCAGGGGAGCTGGGGGGAGACCCAGTACTTC.

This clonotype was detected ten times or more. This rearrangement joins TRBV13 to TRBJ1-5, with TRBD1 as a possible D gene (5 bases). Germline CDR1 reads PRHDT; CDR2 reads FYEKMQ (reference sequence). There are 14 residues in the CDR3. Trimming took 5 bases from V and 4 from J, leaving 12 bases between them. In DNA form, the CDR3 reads TGTGCCAGCAGCGTTCGGGGCCCGAATCAGCCCCAGCATTTT. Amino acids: CASSVRGPNQPQHF.

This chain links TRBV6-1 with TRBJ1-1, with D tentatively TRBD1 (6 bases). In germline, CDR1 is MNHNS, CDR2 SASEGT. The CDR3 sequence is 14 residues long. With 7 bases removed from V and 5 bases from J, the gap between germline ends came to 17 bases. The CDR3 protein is CASTIQGAGTEAFF. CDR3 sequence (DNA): TGTGCCAGCACTATACAGGGAGCCGGAACTGAAGCTTTCTTT.

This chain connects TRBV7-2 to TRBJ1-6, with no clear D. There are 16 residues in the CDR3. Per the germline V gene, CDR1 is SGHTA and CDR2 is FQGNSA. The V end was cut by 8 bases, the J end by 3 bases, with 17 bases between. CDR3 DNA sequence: TGTGCCAGCGGGTTGCAAGGAATCCTCTATAATTCACCCCTCCACTTT. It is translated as CASGLQGILYNSPLHF.

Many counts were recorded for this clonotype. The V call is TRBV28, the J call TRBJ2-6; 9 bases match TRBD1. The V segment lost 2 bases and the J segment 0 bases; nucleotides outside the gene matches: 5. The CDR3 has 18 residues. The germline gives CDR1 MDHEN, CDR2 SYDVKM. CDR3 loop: CASSLVGQGTSGANVLTF. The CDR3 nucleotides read TGTGCCAGCAGTTTAGTAGGACAGGGGACCTCTGGGGCCAACGTCCTGACTTTC.

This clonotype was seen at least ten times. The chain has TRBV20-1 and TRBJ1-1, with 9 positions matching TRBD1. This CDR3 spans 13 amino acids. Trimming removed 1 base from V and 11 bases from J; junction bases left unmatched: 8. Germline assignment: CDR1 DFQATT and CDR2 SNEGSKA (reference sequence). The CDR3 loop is CSARGGTGWAAFF. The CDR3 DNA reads TGCAGTGCTAGAGGTGGGACAGGGTGGGCGGCTTTCTTT.

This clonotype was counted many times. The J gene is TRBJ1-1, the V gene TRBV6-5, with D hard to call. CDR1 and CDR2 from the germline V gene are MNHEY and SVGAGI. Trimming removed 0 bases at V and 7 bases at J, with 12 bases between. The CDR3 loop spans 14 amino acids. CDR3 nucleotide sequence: TGTGCCAGCAGTTACTCGAGCCCCAGCCATGAAGCTTTCTTT. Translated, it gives CASSYSSPSHEAFF.

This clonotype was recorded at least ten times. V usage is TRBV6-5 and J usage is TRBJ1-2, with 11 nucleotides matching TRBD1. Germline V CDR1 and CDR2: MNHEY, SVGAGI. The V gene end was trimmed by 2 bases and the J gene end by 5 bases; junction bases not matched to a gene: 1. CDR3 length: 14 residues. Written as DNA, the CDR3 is TGTGCCAGCAGTTACGGGACAGGGGGTTATGGCTACACCTTC. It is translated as CASSYGTGGYGYTF.

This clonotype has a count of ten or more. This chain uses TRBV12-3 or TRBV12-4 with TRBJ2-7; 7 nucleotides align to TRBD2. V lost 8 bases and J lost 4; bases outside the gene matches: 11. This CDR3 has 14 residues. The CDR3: CASQRSSGDYEQYF. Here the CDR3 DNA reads TGTGCCAGCCAACGGTCTAGCGGAGATTACGAGCAGTACTTC.

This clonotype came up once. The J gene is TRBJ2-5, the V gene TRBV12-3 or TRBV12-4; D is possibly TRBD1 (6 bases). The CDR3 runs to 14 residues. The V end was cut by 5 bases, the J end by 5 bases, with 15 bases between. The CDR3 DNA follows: TGTGCCAGCAGTCCAGACAGGAGGAGGGAGACCCAGTACTTC. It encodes CASSPDRRRETQYF.

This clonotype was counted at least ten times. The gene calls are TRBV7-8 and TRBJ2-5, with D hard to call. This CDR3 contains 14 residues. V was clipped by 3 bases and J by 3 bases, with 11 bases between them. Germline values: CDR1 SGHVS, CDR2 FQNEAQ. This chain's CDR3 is CASSFISAEETQYF. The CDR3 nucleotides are TGTGCCAGCAGCTTTATCAGCGCTGAAGAGACCCAGTACTTC.

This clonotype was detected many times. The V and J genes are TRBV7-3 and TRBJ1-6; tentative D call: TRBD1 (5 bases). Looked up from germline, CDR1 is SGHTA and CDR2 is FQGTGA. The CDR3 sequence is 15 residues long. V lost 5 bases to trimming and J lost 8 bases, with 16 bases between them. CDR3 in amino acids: CASSPSGGRDSPLHF. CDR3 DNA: TGTGCCAGCAGCCCCTCCGGGGGTCGGGATTCACCCCTCCACTTT.

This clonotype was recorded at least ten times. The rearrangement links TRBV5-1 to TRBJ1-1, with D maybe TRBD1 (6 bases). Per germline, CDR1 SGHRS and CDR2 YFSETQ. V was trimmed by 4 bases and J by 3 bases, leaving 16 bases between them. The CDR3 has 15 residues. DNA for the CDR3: TGCGCCAGCAGCCCTGGCCAGGGGCGTTACACTGAAGCTTTCTTT. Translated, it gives CASSPGQGRYTEAFF.

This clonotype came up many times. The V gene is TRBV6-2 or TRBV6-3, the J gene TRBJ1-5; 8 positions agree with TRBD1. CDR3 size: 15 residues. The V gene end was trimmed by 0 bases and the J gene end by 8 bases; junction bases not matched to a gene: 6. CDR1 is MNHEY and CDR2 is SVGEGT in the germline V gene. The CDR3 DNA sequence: TGTGCCAGCAGTTACTCTAGCAGGGGGCTGGAGCCCCAGCATTTT. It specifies CASSYSSRGLEPQHF.

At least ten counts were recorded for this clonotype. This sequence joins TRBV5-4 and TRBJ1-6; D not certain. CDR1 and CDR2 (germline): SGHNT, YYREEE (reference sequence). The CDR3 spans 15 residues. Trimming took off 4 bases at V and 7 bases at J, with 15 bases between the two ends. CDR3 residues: CASSPTLNVNSPLHF. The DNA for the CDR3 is TGTGCCAGCAGCCCCACACTAAACGTGAATTCACCCCTCCACTTT.

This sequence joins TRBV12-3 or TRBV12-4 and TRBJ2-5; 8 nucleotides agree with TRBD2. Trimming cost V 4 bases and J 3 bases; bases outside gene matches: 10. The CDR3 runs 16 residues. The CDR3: CASSSGGGFLKETQYF. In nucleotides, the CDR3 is TGTGCCAGCAGTTCGGGCGGGGGGTTCTTAAAAGAGACCCAGTACTTC.

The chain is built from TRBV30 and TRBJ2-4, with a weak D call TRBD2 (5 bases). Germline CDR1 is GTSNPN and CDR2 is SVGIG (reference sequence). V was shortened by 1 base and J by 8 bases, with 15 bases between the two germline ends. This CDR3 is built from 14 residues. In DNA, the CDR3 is TGTGCCTGGAGTGACCTCGGGGTGACTCACATTCAGTACTTC. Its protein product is CAWSDLGVTHIQYF.

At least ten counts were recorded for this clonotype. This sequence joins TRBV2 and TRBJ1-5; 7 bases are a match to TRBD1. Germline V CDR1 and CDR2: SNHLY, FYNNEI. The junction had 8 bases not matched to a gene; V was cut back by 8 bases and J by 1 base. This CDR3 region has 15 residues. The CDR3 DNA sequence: TGTGCCAGCCGAAACAGGGGTGGGAGCAATCAGCCCCAGCATTTT. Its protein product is CASRNRGGSNQPQHF.

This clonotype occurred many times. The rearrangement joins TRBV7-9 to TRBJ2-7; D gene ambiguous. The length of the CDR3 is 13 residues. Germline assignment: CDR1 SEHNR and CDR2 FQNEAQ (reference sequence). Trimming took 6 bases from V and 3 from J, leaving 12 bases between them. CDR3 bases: TGTGCCAGCAGTTCTCCTTCTAACTACGAGCAGTACTTC. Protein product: CASSSPSNYEQYF.

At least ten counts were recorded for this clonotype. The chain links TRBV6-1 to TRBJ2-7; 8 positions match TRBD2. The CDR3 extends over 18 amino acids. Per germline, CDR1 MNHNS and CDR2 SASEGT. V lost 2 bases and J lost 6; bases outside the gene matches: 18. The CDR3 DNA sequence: TGTGCCAGCAGTGAAAAAGTCAGGACCGGGGGGGGATCGGCCGAGCAGTACTTC. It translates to CASSEKVRTGGGSAEQYF.